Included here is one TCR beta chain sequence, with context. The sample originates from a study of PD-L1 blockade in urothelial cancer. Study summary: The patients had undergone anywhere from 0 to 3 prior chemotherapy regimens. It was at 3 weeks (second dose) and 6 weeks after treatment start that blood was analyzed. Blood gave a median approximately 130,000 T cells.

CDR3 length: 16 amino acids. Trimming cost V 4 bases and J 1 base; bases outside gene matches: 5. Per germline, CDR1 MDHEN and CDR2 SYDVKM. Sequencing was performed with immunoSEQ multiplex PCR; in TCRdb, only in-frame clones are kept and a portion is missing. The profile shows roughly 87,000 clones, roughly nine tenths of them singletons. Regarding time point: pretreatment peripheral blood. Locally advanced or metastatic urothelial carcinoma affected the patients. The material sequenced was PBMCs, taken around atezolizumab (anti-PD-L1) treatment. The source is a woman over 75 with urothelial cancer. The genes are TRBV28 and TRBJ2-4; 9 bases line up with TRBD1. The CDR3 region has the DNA TGTGCCAGCAGTTACGGGACAGGGATGGCCAAAAACATTCAGTACTTC. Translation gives CASSYGTGMAKNIQYF.